The next 22 T cell receptor beta chains were all read from a single sample in a study of molecular identifiers for immune sequencing clone quantification. TCRdb itself ran the PCR reads through MiXCR, one entry per CDR3 protein. The top ten hold roughly 0.77% of the sample, which has 460,000 or so distinct CDR3 sequences, around 23% seen once. Sequencing was done on a sample of naive CD8+ T cells from blood, with Jurkat cell RNA spiked in. Subset given: FACS-sorted CD8+CD4-CCR7+CD45RA+ naive T cells. These TCRs come from a human donor in good health. Some libraries in this study had Jurkat cell RNA spiked in.

As for this clonotype: A much larger clone differs from this one at a single base, so this may be a read error. This chain joins TRBV2 and TRBJ1-1; weak D call: TRBD1 (6 bases). The CDR3 extends over 14 amino acids. Germline-derived CDR1 and CDR2 are SNHLY and FYNNEI. The DNA for the CDR3 is TGTGCCAGCTGTGAAAGCGGGGGCGGCACTGAAGCTTTCTTT. Translation: CASCESGGGTEAFF.

This clonotype was detected a few times. The chain has TRBV10-3 and TRBJ2-5; no clear D gene. V was cut by 2 bases and J by 0 bases, with 7 bases left in between. Germline loops: CDR1 ENHRY, CDR2 SYGVKD. CDR3 length: 14 residues. The CDR3 is CAISERQHQETQYF. Here the CDR3 DNA reads TGTGCCATCAGTGAGAGGCAGCACCAAGAGACCCAGTACTTC.

The table lists this clonotype with a few counts. The gene calls are TRBV12-3 or TRBV12-4 and TRBJ1-5; maybe TRBD1 (5 bases). Trimming took 5 bases from V and 5 from J, leaving 16 bases between them. This CDR3 region has 15 residues. In DNA, the CDR3 is TGTGCCAGCAGTCGCGCAGGGAGCTGGGATCAGCCCCAGCATTTT. Translating gives CASSRAGSWDQPQHF.

This clonotype occurred many times. The chain carries TRBV4-1 and TRBJ2-1; tentatively, D is TRBD1 or TRBD2 (5 bases each). The length of the CDR3 is 15 residues. Germline values: CDR1 MGHRA, CDR2 YSYEKL. V was pared by 3 bases and J by 3 bases, with 12 bases between. CDR3 residues: CASSQTGTNYNEQFF. The CDR3 region has the DNA TGCGCCAGCAGCCAGACCGGGACCAACTACAATGAGCAGTTCTTC.

This clonotype was found many times. V is TRBV12-3 or TRBV12-4 and J is TRBJ2-3; 7 positions agree with TRBD1. J gave up 0 bases and V 4 bases, and 10 bases lay outside the gene matches. The CDR3 covers 17 residues. The CDR3 region is CASSSLSPGQSTDTQYF. The DNA of the CDR3 is TGTGCCAGCAGTTCCCTGAGCCCGGGACAGAGCACAGATACGCAGTATTTT.

The chain employs TRBV6-5 and TRBJ1-2; perhaps TRBD1 as D (5 bases). CDR3 length: 15 amino acids. The V gene's germline CDR1 is MNHEY and CDR2 SVGAGI. Trimming stripped 0 bases from V and 4 bases from J, with 12 bases between. CDR3 sequence (DNA): TGTGCCAGCAGTTACTCTGGGGACGACGGCTATGGCTACACCTTC. Amino acids: CASSYSGDDGYGYTF.

The J gene is TRBJ2-1, the V gene TRBV20-1; tentatively, D is TRBD2 (7 bases). The CDR3 is 14 amino acids. With 0 bases removed from V and 9 bases from J, the gap between germline ends came to 15 bases. Germline CDR1 and CDR2: DFQATT and SNEGSKA (reference sequence). The CDR3 loop reads CSARDGGPWGEQFF. Written as DNA, the CDR3 is TGCAGTGCTAGAGACGGGGGGCCCTGGGGTGAGCAGTTCTTC.

Comment on this clonotype: Possible read error: a much larger clone is one base away. The CDR3 here is CASSPGSHQPRHF. As DNA, the CDR3 is TGTGCCAGCAGCCCAGGGTCGCATCAGCCCCGGCATTTT. J is TRBJ1-5 and V is TRBV7-9; a weak D match, TRBD1 (5 bases). Per germline, CDR1 SEHNR and CDR2 FQNEAQ (reference sequence). The CDR3 length is 13 residues.

V and J are TRBV27 and TRBJ1-2; D not resolved. The CDR3 has 15 amino acids. The V and J ends lost 5 bases and 7 bases respectively, with 20 bases between them. Per the germline V gene, CDR1 is MNHEY and CDR2 is SMNVEV (reference sequence). CDR3 nucleotides: TGTGCCAGCAGTACAAGGTCGGGCCATATATGTGGCTACACCTTC. It is translated as CASSTRSGHICGYTF.

The rearrangement links TRBV15 to TRBJ1-1; D is ambiguous. Germline CDR1 reads LNHNV; CDR2 reads YYDKDF (reference sequence). This CDR3 region has 14 residues. Deletions cut 0 bases from V and 0 bases from J, with 5 bases between. The CDR3 sequence: CATSRDPVNTEAFF. The CDR3 nucleotides read TGTGCCACCAGCAGAGATCCGGTGAACACTGAAGCTTTCTTT.

The gene calls are TRBV21-1 and TRBJ1-2. TRBV21-1 represents a pseudogene. The CDR3 has 16 amino acids. CDR3 sequence: CASSNSPLTSNYGYTF. For the CDR3, the DNA is TGTGCCAGCAGCAATTCTCCGCTCACATCTAACTATGGCTACACCTTC.

Ten or more counts support this clonotype. V and J are TRBV4-3 and TRBJ2-5; D is perhaps TRBD2 (6 bases). Trimming cost V 1 base and J 1 base, with 10 bases left between them. The CDR3 covers 15 residues. Germline CDR1 reads LGHNA; CDR2 reads YSLEER. CDR3 coding DNA: TGCGCCAGCAGCCAAGGCGGGACGGCCCAAGAGACCCAGTACTTC. Its translation is CASSQGGTAQETQYF.

With regard to this clonotype: A much bigger clone sits one base away, suggesting this may be a read error. This chain joins TRBV6-4 and TRBJ1-1, with TRBD1 matching over 7 bases. The CDR3 covers 17 residues. CDR1 and CDR2 (germline): MRHNA, SNTAGT. CDR3 sequence reads: CASSDLGQRLSNTVAFF. CDR3 bases: TGTGCCAGCAGTGACCTGGGACAGAGACTCTCGAACACTGTAGCTTTCTTT.

The chain joins TRBV6-2 or TRBV6-3 to TRBJ2-1; possibly TRBD1 or TRBD2 for D (5 bases each). Germline-derived CDR1 and CDR2 are MNHEY and SVGEGT. The V and J ends lost 4 bases and 4 bases respectively, with 20 bases between them. The CDR3 consists of 17 residues. CDR3 amino acids: CASSSTSPGTEYNEQFF. In nucleotides, the CDR3 is TGTGCCAGCAGTTCAACTTCCCCCGGGACGGAATACAATGAGCAGTTCTTC.

A remark on this clonotype: A much larger clone lies a single base off, so this may be a read error. The chain links TRBV28 to TRBJ2-3; D is perhaps TRBD1 (5 bases). Germline V gene sequence: CDR1 MDHEN, CDR2 SYDVKM. The CDR3 is made up of 17 amino acids. The CDR3: CASSRKGAVVGTDMQYF. CDR3 DNA sequence: TGTGCCAGCAGCCGAAAAGGGGCGGTGGTGGGCACAGATATGCAGTATTTT.

Note on this clonotype: This may be a read error: a much more frequent sequence differs by one nucleotide. In nucleotides, the CDR3 is TGCAGCGGGGGGTGGGGGCTCACGGCTGAAGCTTTCTTT. It encodes CSGGWGLTAEAFF. The genes are TRBV29-1 and TRBJ1-1; tentative D call: TRBD1 (6 bases). The CDR3 is 13 amino acids. The germline CDR1 and CDR2 sequences are SQVTM and ANQGSEA. Trimming shortened V by 7 bases and J by 6 bases, and 18 bases separated the two germline ends.

This clonotype occurred a few times. The J gene is TRBJ2-2, the V gene TRBV29-1; TRBD1 might be the D (6 bases). This CDR3 is built from 16 residues. Germline V gene lookup returns CDR1 SQVTM and CDR2 ANQGSEA. The V gene lost 2 bases and the J gene lost 6 bases, with 19 bases spanning the gap. DNA for the CDR3: TGCAGCGTTGAAAATCCGACAGGATCGTCCCCCGGGGAGCTGTTTTTT. Protein sequence: CSVENPTGSSPGELFF.

In this sample, this clonotype turned up a few times. Here the CDR3 DNA reads TGCGCCAGCAGCCAAGGACAGGGACACCCTACGAACACCGGGGAGCTGTTTTTT. It is translated as CASSQGQGHPTNTGELFF. This rearrangement joins TRBV4-1 to TRBJ2-2; 7 positions agree with TRBD1. Germline CDR1 reads MGHRA; CDR2 reads YSYEKL. V lost 1 base, J lost 0 bases, and 8 bases stayed unmatched. There are 18 residues in the CDR3.

The chain couples TRBV12-3 or TRBV12-4 to TRBJ1-6, with D perhaps TRBD1 (6 bases). The CDR3 covers 18 residues. V was clipped by 1 base and J by 8 bases, with 21 bases between them. In DNA, the CDR3 is TGTGCCAGCAGTTTAGGAGCGCGCGTACAGGGAGGGGATTCACCCCTCCACTTT. Amino acids: CASSLGARVQGGDSPLHF.

This chain uses TRBV19 with TRBJ1-2; D is unresolved. CDR1 and CDR2 (germline): LNHDA, SQIVND (reference sequence). The CDR3 is 13 amino acids. Trimming stripped 11 bases from V and 0 bases from J, with 13 bases between. The DNA for the CDR3 is TGTGCCGGTACGCCGGCGCCTAACTATGGCTACACCTTC. This sequence encodes CAGTPAPNYGYTF.

This clonotype was recorded a few times. This rearrangement joins TRBV30 to TRBJ1-6; D is ambiguous. CDR1 and CDR2 from the germline V gene are GTSNPN and SVGIG (reference sequence). V was pared by 1 base and J by 5 bases, with 12 bases between. This CDR3 has 15 amino acids. CDR3 sequence (DNA): TGTGCCTGGAGTGAGCTGGCATCCCATAATTCACCCCTCCACTTT. This translates into CAWSELASHNSPLHF.

On this clonotype: Without the conserved terminal phenylalanine or tryptophan, this CDR3 likely stems from a read error. Because the CDR3's place on the DNA is in doubt, the DNA is left out and the CDR3 is given as listed by TCRdb. The rearrangement joins TRBV7-2 to TRBJ1-1. Germline assignment: CDR1 SGHTA and CDR2 FQGNSA. The length of the CDR3 is 13 amino acids, counting both ends. Here the CDR3 reads CASSSLAGTEAFY.